The TCR beta chain described here comes from a study of blood T cell repertoires in COVID-19. Study context: The study drew acute and convalescent COVID-19 samples from the United States, Italy and Spain.

The CDR3 is 15 residues long. Germline values: CDR1 KGHSH, CDR2 LQKENI. Deletions cut 3 bases from V and 6 bases from J, with 15 bases between. Per the original data handling: Reference gene primer amplification yielded estimated nucleated cell counts. Clones were read by immunoSEQ multiplex PCR, and TCRdb kept only the in-frame ones, dropping some. The DNA was the basis for D and trimming; V, J and clone size are from that table. The table lists some 370,000 clones, roughly four fifths of them singletons, with 5% to 5.5% in the top ten. The source material was PBMCs or T cells enriched from blood (not recorded which). J is TRBJ1-5 and V is TRBV18; D may be TRBD1 (5 bases). The receptor comes from a woman aged 45-60 years who had recovered from COVID-19. The CDR3 loop reads CASSPNSRGLQPQHF. The CDR3 coding sequence is TGTGCCAGCTCACCGAATAGTAGGGGACTTCAGCCCCAGCATTTT.